The 5 T cell receptor beta chains below all came from one sample that was sequenced in a study of beta chain features in type 1 diabetes (dated by TCRdb to about 2018). What the authors observed across the whole study: A moderate but significant shortening of TCRB CDR3 length was observed in type 1 diabetes patients in all four CD4+ subsets.

No antigen has been identified for these receptors. Receptors were amplified or captured by the immunoSEQ multiplex PCR assay. The entire amount of isolated RNA was reverse transcribed using the High Capacity cDNA Reverse Transcription Kit, so the sequenced TCRB transcripts were expressed ones. Entries here come from immuneACCESS through TCRdb and include only in-frame sequences with V and J called. Some clones fail to appear in such tables; in the studies checked, an unresolved V gene covers under half of the shortfall, and the cause of the remainder is unknown. This sample has 500,000 to 800,000 clones in its table, and under 15% of those were observed once. The ten largest clonotypes hold more than 0.095% of the sample. The sample comprised naive CD4+ T cells from blood. The cell subset or site label corresponds to: true naive CD4+ T cells. These TCRs come from a man aged 30 to 39 with type 1 diabetes.

The chain joins TRBV4-1 to TRBJ1-1; no definite D call. This CDR3 is 16 amino acids long. Deletions cut 3 bases from V and 1 base from J, with 15 bases between. The germline gives CDR1 MGHRA, CDR2 YSYEKL. CDR3 nucleotide sequence: TGCGCCAGCAGCCATCAACCGGGAATCGGGAACACTGAAGCTTTCTTT. Translated: CASSHQPGIGNTEAFF.

The chain links TRBV7-2 to TRBJ2-5; 7 bases agree with TRBD1. The J call may be mistaken, given a closer DNA end match to TRBJ2-7. CDR3 length: 14 amino acids. The V gene's germline CDR1 is SGHTA and CDR2 FQGNSA. Written as DNA, the CDR3 is TGTGCCAGCAGCTTAGTAAGGGACAGCTACGAGCAGTACTTC. Translation gives CASSLVRDSYEQYF.

The V call is TRBV4-3, the J call TRBJ1-2; weak D call: TRBD1 (5 bases). CDR1 is LGHNA, CDR2 YSLEER, per germline. This CDR3 spans 16 amino acids. V was cut by 1 base and J by 4 bases, with 16 bases left in between. The CDR3 is CASSQAISGLSYGYTF. In DNA, the CDR3 is TGCGCCAGCAGCCAAGCAATTTCGGGACTGAGCTATGGCTACACCTTC.

The chain links TRBV10-3 to TRBJ2-2; 10 nucleotides line up with TRBD1. This CDR3 contains 16 residues. Per germline, CDR1 ENHRY and CDR2 SYGVKD. The trim removed 5 bases at V and 4 bases at J, leaving 7 bases unmatched. As DNA, the CDR3 is TGTGCCATCAGTTTGGACAGGGGGTTCGGCACCGGGGAGCTGTTTTTT. Translation gives CAISLDRGFGTGELFF.

This clone turned up a few times. The chain uses TRBV19 and TRBJ1-6; D is undetermined. The CDR3 totals 15 residues. Germline CDR1 and CDR2: LNHDA and SQIVND (reference sequence). V was cut by 1 base and J by 10 bases, with 14 bases left in between. The CDR3 DNA sequence: TGTGCCAGTAGTATAGGTCGGGTACCGGACTCACCCCTCCACTTT. It is translated as CASSIGRVPDSPLHF.